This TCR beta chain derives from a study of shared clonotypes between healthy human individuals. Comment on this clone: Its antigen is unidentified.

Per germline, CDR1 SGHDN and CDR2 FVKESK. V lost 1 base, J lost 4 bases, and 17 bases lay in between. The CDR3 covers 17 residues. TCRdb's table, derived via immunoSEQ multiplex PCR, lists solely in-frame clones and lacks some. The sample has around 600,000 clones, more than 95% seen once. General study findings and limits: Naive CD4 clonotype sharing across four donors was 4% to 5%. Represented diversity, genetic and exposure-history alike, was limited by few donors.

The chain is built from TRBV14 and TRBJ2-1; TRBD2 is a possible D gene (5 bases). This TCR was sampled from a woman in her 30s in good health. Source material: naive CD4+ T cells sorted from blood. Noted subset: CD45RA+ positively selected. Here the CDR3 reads CASSQGQGRALYNEQFF. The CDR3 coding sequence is TGTGCCAGCAGCCAAGGACAAGGGCGGGCCCTATACAATGAGCAGTTCTTC.